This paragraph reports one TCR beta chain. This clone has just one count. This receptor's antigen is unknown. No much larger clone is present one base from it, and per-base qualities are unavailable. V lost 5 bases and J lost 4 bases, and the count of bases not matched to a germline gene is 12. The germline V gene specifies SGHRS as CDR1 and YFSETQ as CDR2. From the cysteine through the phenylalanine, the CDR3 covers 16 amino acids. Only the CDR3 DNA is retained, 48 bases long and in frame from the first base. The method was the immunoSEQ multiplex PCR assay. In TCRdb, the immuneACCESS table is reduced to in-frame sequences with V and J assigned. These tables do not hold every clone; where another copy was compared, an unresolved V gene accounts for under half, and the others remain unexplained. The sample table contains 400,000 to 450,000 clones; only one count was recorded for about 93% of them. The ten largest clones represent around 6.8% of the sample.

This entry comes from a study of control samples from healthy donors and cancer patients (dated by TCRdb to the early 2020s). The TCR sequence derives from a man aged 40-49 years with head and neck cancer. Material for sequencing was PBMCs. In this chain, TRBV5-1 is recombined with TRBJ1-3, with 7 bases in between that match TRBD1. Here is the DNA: TGCGCCAGCAGTCCCGAAACAGGGGAAGTCGGAAACACCATATATTTT. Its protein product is CASSPETGEVGNTIYF.